This T cell receptor (beta chain) was recovered during a study of blood T cell repertoires in COVID-19. At the level of the study: Material from acute and convalescent COVID-19 was sourced from the United States, Italy and Spain. PBMCs, B-cell-depleted T cells, or T cells provided the cDNA or gDNA that made up the material.

CDR1 and CDR2 (germline): SQVTM, ANQGSEA. Trimming took off 2 bases at V and 2 bases at J, with 14 bases between the two ends. There are 15 residues in the CDR3. The method was immunoSEQ multiplex PCR; TCRdb's version includes in-frame clones alone and lacks a portion of them. The sample lists some 120,000 clones, 80% to 90% occurring once. The chain carries TRBV29-1 and TRBJ2-3, with D maybe TRBD1 (5 bases). Sequencing was performed on peripheral blood. The receptor's source is a man older than 75 with active or convalescent COVID-19. CDR3 coding DNA: TGCAGCGTTGAATTGGGGCAGGTCTTCACAGATACGCAGTATTTT. Translated, it gives CSVELGQVFTDTQYF.